This TCR beta chain was sequenced during a study of blood T cell repertoires in COVID-19. Overall study context: Sources were T cells, B-cell-depleted T cells, or PBMCs; the material itself was cDNA or gDNA.

Under the authors' procedure: Cell counts per sample came from amplifying reference gene primers. Data came from immunoSEQ multiplex PCR; TCRdb stores just in-frame clones and leaves some out. V, J and clone size are taken as reported in that table, and D and trimming were inferred from the DNA itself. The sample lists 120,000 or so clones, about 83% occurring once. Recruitment covered about two dozen US areas and drew participants whose ages spanned about 18 to 90 years. What the recovered Cohort 3 donors had was two negative PCRs, clearance, or symptom resolution. The receptor's source is a woman aged 25 to 39 who had recovered from COVID-19. The sequencing input was PBMCs or T cells enriched from blood (not recorded which).

The DNA for the CDR3 is TGCGCCAGCAGCCCATTCGGACAGGGGTCGGCGGGGGCCAACGTCCTGACTTTC. It translates to CASSPFGQGSAGANVLTF. This sequence joins TRBV4-3 and TRBJ2-6; 9 bases are a match to TRBD1. Losses at the gene ends were 4 bases for V and 4 bases for J; bases not matched to a gene: 11. The germline CDR1 and CDR2 sequences are LGHNA and YSLEER. CDR3 length: 18 residues.